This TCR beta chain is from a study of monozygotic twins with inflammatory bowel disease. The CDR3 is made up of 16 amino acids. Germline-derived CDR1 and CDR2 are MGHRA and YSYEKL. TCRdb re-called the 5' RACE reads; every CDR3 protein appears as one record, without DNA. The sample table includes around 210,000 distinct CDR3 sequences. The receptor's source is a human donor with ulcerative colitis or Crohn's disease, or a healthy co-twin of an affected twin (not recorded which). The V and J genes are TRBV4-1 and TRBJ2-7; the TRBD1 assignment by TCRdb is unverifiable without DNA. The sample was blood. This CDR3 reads CASSRTAGGESREQYF.